The 32 T cell receptor beta chains listed next were all sequenced from one sample in a study of type 1 regulatory T cells. TCRdb reprocessed the reads via MiXCR and lists one record per CDR3 protein. This table holds 90,000 to 100,000 distinct CDR3 sequences, roughly 28% found once. Sequencing was done on a sample of CD4+ T cells, either the whole sample or a sorted fraction (not recorded which). Every receptor here comes from a human donor in good health.

This clonotype occurred a few times. The chain uses TRBV6-1 and TRBJ1-5, with D uncertain. V dropped 6 bases and J dropped 7 bases, with 16 bases sitting between them. This CDR3 has 14 amino acids. The germline V gene has CDR1 MNHNS and CDR2 SASEGT. The CDR3 sequence is CASSERRAGQPQHF. The CDR3 nucleotides are TGTGCCAGCAGCGAGAGACGGGCCGGGCAGCCCCAGCATTTT.

In regard to this clonotype: One end of the junction does not line up with germline, which may come from a read error. This chain joins TRBV6-6 and TRBJ2-3, with 9 bases lining up with TRBD1. Germline V gene sequence: CDR1 MNHNY, CDR2 SVGAGI (reference sequence). The CDR3 loop spans 14 amino acids. The CDR3 loop is CASSGRDREDKQYF. CDR3 nucleotides: TGTGCCAGCAGTGGTCGGGACAGGGAGGATAAGCAGTATTTT.

This clonotype showed up just a few times. This sequence joins TRBV9 and TRBJ2-1; the match to TRBD2 covers 10 bases. The CDR3 has 15 residues. Trimming took 2 bases from V and 4 from J; bases not matched to a gene: 3. The germline V gene has CDR1 SGDLS and CDR2 YYNGEE. Written as DNA, the CDR3 is TGTGCCAGCAGCGTGACTAGCGGGTCGTACAATGAGCAGTTCTTC. Its protein is CASSVTSGSYNEQFF. The whole variable domain, remainder taken from reference TRBV9 and TRBJ2-1, is DSGVTQTPKHLITATGQRVTLRCSPRSGDLSVYWYQQSLDQGLQFLIQYYNGEERAKGNILERFSAQQFPDLHSELNLSSLELGDSALYFCASSVTSGSYNEQFFGPGTRLTVL.

The chain employs TRBV7-2 and TRBJ2-2; TRBD1 aligns across 7 bases. Unmatched junction bases numbered 0, after V lost 1 base and J lost 1 base. The CDR3 length is 15 residues. Germline V gene data show CDR1 as SGHTA and CDR2 as FQGNSA. CDR3 DNA sequence: TGTGCCAGCAGCTTAGGGGACAGGAACACCGGGGAGCTGTTTTTT. Amino acids: CASSLGDRNTGELFF.

A few counts support this clonotype. The J gene is TRBJ1-5, the V gene TRBV12-3 or TRBV12-4; D gene unclear. The CDR3 covers 15 residues. The V end was cut by 0 bases, the J end by 5 bases, with 11 bases between. The CDR3 nucleotides read TGTGCCAGCAGTTTAGCGGGTACACGGCATCAGCCCCAGCATTTT. Encoded protein: CASSLAGTRHQPQHF.

In this sample, this clonotype turned up a few times. The V call is TRBV19, the J call TRBJ2-1, with unresolved D. The CDR3 runs 13 residues. Germline lookup yields CDR1 LNHDA and CDR2 SQIVND (reference sequence). V dropped 1 base and J dropped 2 bases, with 3 bases sitting between them. CDR3 loop: CASSIAPYNEQFF. CDR3 sequence (DNA): TGTGCCAGTAGTATAGCCCCCTACAATGAGCAGTTCTTC.

In this sample, this clonotype turned up a few times. The CDR3 DNA reads as TGCGCCAGCAGCTTGGCCGCGGAAGGGGCCTACGAGCAGTACTTC. As protein: CASSLAAEGAYEQYF. This sequence joins TRBV5-1 and TRBJ2-7; possibly TRBD1 for D (5 bases). This CDR3 spans 15 amino acids. Trimming left V 0 bases short and J 2 bases short, with 12 bases between. Per the germline V gene, CDR1 is SGHRS and CDR2 is YFSETQ.

The chain uses TRBV20-1 and TRBJ2-7; D call uncertain. The ends were cut back, 5 bases at V and 5 bases at J, with 22 bases in the middle. There are 15 residues in the CDR3. Germline lookup yields CDR1 DFQATT and CDR2 SNEGSKA (reference sequence). CDR3 bases: TGCAGTGCTCCTTCCCCCCGACTCAATCTTCACGAGCAGTACTTC. Amino acids: CSAPSPRLNLHEQYF.

This clonotype was seen only a few times. The V gene is TRBV29-1, the J gene TRBJ2-1; D call uncertain. The V end was cut by 8 bases, the J end by 8 bases, with 10 bases between. This CDR3 is built from 10 residues. Per germline, CDR1 SQVTM and CDR2 ANQGSEA. The CDR3 here is CSTLSDEQFF. For the CDR3, the DNA is TGCAGCACCCTAAGTGATGAGCAGTTCTTC.

The chain joins TRBV15 to TRBJ1-6; 9 nucleotides match TRBD1. Germline trimming cut 1 base from V and 6 bases from J; bases unmatched to any gene: 4. This CDR3 has 16 amino acids. The germline V gene encodes CDR1 LNHNV and CDR2 YYDKDF (reference sequence). CDR3: CATSRAWTGANSPLHF. CDR3 nucleotide sequence: TGTGCCACCAGCAGAGCTTGGACAGGGGCTAATTCACCCCTCCACTTT. The full variable domain, its missing parts supplied by reference TRBV15 and TRBJ1-6, is DAMVIQNPRYQVTQFGKPVTLSCSQTLNHNVMYWYQQKSSQAPKLLFHYYDKDFNNEADTPDNFQSRRPNTSFCFLDIRSPGLGDTAMYLCATSRAWTGANSPLHFGNGTRLTVT.

This clonotype has only a few counts. For the CDR3, the DNA is TGTGCCAGCAGACCCGGGACTAGCGGGAGGGGGTACAATGAGCAGTTCTTC. It specifies CASRPGTSGRGYNEQFF. The chain has TRBV2 and TRBJ2-1; 16 nucleotides agree with TRBD2. After removal of 6 bases from V and 4 bases from J, the junction contained 6 bases not matched to a gene. Germline assignment: CDR1 SNHLY and CDR2 FYNNEI. The CDR3 contains 17 residues.

In this sample, this clonotype turned up a few times. The chain combines TRBV2 with TRBJ1-2; tentatively, D is TRBD1 (5 bases). V was cut by 4 bases and J by 7 bases, with 16 bases left in between. The germline CDR1 and CDR2 sequences are SNHLY and FYNNEI. CDR3 length: 14 residues. CDR3 sequence: CASSAEAGQSGYTF. The CDR3 coding sequence is TGTGCCAGCAGTGCTGAGGCAGGGCAATCTGGCTACACCTTC.

The chain is built from TRBV10-3 and TRBJ2-1, with D unresolved. Trimming took 6 bases from V and 9 from J, leaving 18 bases between them. The CDR3 is 14 amino acids. Germline CDR1 reads ENHRY; CDR2 reads SYGVKD. This chain's CDR3 is CAIRSSSWVGEQFF. The CDR3 DNA is TGTGCCATCAGGAGCTCGTCCTGGGTGGGTGAGCAGTTCTTC.

Only a few counts were recorded for this clonotype. The V gene is TRBV6-2 or TRBV6-3, the J gene TRBJ2-7; a weak D match, TRBD2 (6 bases). Germline V gene lookup returns CDR1 MNHEY and CDR2 SVGEGT. Trimming shortened V by 4 bases and J by 6 bases, and 10 bases separated the two germline ends. The CDR3 runs 12 residues. CDR3 in DNA: TGTGCCAGCAGTTGGGGGGAGCTCGAGCAGTACTTC. As protein: CASSWGELEQYF.

J is TRBJ1-5 and V is TRBV2, with a possible D match to TRBD1 (5 bases). Trimming cost V 7 bases and J 5 bases, with 9 bases left between them. In germline, CDR1 is SNHLY, CDR2 FYNNEI. The CDR3 is 12 amino acids. The CDR3 DNA sequence: TGTGCCAGCATGGGGACGGATCAGCCCCAGCATTTT. This gives the protein CASMGTDQPQHF.

CDR3 sequence (DNA): TGTGCCAGCGGACTAGCTGTCACCGGGGAGCTGTTTTTT. Protein: CASGLAVTGELFF. The J gene is TRBJ2-2, the V gene TRBV2; 8 nucleotides agree with TRBD2. With 8 bases clipped from V and 4 bases from J, the junction kept 3 bases outside the gene matches. CDR1 and CDR2 (germline): SNHLY, FYNNEI. The CDR3 runs to 13 residues.

This chain's CDR3 is CATSDLAGDGSDTQYF. CDR3 coding DNA: TGTGCCACCAGTGATCTAGCGGGAGATGGGTCAGATACGCAGTATTTT. The chain joins TRBV24-1 to TRBJ2-3; 10 nucleotides align to TRBD2. Germline V CDR1 and CDR2: KGHDR, SFDVKD. Germline trimming cut 3 bases from V and 4 bases from J; bases unmatched to any gene: 6. This CDR3 contains 16 residues.

V gene TRBV5-5 combines with J gene TRBJ2-5; D is unclear. From germline, CDR1 is SGHKS and CDR2 YYEKEE (reference sequence). With 1 base removed from V and 4 bases from J, the gap between germline ends came to 8 bases. The CDR3 has 13 amino acids. CDR3 amino acids: CASSLFGPETQYF. For the CDR3, the DNA is TGTGCCAGCAGCTTGTTCGGTCCAGAGACCCAGTACTTC.

The rearrangement uses TRBV4-1 and TRBJ2-3, with TRBD2 matching 11 bases. The CDR3 loop spans 18 amino acids. V lost 4 bases and J lost 4; bases outside the gene matches: 13. Germline-derived CDR1 and CDR2 are MGHRA and YSYEKL. CDR3 amino acids: CASSRSGLAGGGSDTQYF. The CDR3 DNA reads as TGCGCCAGCAGCCGATCTGGCCTAGCGGGAGGAGGATCAGATACGCAGTATTTT.

This clonotype was seen repeatedly, ten times or more. The chain joins TRBV4-1 to TRBJ2-5; possibly TRBD2 for D (6 bases). Trimming left V 1 base short and J 5 bases short, with 11 bases between. Germline-derived CDR1 and CDR2 are MGHRA and YSYEKL. The CDR3 extends over 14 amino acids. The CDR3 loop reads CASSQVGGKETQYF. The CDR3 coding sequence is TGCGCCAGCAGCCAAGTTGGGGGGAAGGAGACCCAGTACTTC.

This clonotype was seen a few times. The chain employs TRBV20-1 and TRBJ2-6; D might be TRBD2 (5 bases). CDR3 length equals 14 residues. The germline gives CDR1 DFQATT, CDR2 SNEGSKA (reference sequence). Trimming removed 3 bases from V and 4 bases from J, with 10 bases in between. The CDR3, as DNA: TGCAGTGCTAGTTCGGGGATAGGGGCCAACGTCCTGACTTTC. This translates into CSASSGIGANVLTF.

A few counts support this clonotype. The chain employs TRBV5-1 and TRBJ2-6; TRBD1 matches 12 bases. The CDR3 spans 18 residues. V dropped 0 bases and J dropped 2; count of bases not matched to a gene: 3. Germline values: CDR1 SGHRS, CDR2 YFSETQ. The CDR3 region is CASSLGGQGAAGANVLTF. CDR3 sequence (DNA): TGCGCCAGCAGCTTGGGGGGACAGGGGGCGGCTGGGGCCAACGTCCTGACTTTC.

In the case of this clonotype: This clone may be a read error of a much larger clone one base away. CDR3 residues: CASNLGAPKAQFF. The CDR3, as DNA: TGCGCCAGCAACTTGGGAGCCCCTAAGGCGCAGTTCTTC. This rearrangement joins TRBV5-1 to TRBJ2-1, with D maybe TRBD2 (5 bases). CDR1 is SGHRS and CDR2 is YFSETQ in the germline V gene. There are 13 residues in the CDR3.

V is TRBV6-2 or TRBV6-3 and J is TRBJ2-5; D not certain. CDR3 size: 14 residues. Germline loops: CDR1 MNHEY, CDR2 SVGEGT. V was cut by 2 bases and J by 4 bases, with 11 bases left in between. The CDR3 region is CASSYEAMRETQYF. DNA of the CDR3: TGTGCCAGCAGTTACGAAGCGATGAGAGAGACCCAGTACTTC.

Only one count was recorded for this clonotype. CDR3: CASTTGLGFNYGYTF. For the CDR3, the DNA is TGTGCCAGTACCACGGGGCTAGGATTTAACTATGGCTACACCTTC. This rearrangement joins TRBV19 to TRBJ1-2; maybe TRBD1 (5 bases). V gave up 7 bases and J gave up 1 base, with 16 bases separating them. The CDR3 is made up of 15 amino acids. Germline V lookup: CDR1 LNHDA, CDR2 SQIVND (reference sequence). The full variable domain, in which reference TRBV19 and TRBJ1-2 provide the parts outside the CDR3, is DGGITQSPKYLFRKEGQNVTLSCEQNLNHDAMYWYRQDPGQGLRLIYYSQIVNDFQKGDIAEGYSVSREKKESFPLTVTSAQKNPTAFYLCASTTGLGFNYGYTFGSGTRLTVV.

This clonotype was seen more than once but under ten times. The V and J genes are TRBV29-1 and TRBJ2-3; TRBD1 matches 8 bases. Germline-derived CDR1 and CDR2 are SQVTM and ANQGSEA. This CDR3 comprises 13 residues. J was trimmed by 4 bases and V by 4 bases; bases with no gene match: 4. The CDR3 region has the DNA TGCAGCGTTGCTGGACAGGGCTCAGATACGCAGTATTTT. Amino acid sequence: CSVAGQGSDTQYF.

This clonotype appeared many times. The V gene is TRBV7-9, the J gene TRBJ2-7; 8 bases match TRBD2. In germline, CDR1 is SEHNR, CDR2 FQNEAQ (reference sequence). The CDR3 totals 13 residues. V lost 2 bases to trimming and J lost 4 bases; unmatched junction nucleotides: 1. CDR3 region: CASSLRGGYEQYF. CDR3 sequence (DNA): TGTGCCAGCAGCTTACGGGGGGGTTACGAGCAGTACTTC.

The V gene is TRBV7-9, the J gene TRBJ1-2; 9 positions match TRBD1. Germline V CDR1 and CDR2: SEHNR, FQNEAQ (reference sequence). With 4 bases clipped from V and 0 bases from J, the junction kept 9 bases outside the gene matches. The CDR3 extends over 17 amino acids. CDR3 DNA sequence: TGTGCCAGCAGCTCATTGTTCCGGGACAGGGCTAACTATGGCTACACCTTC. Translation: CASSSLFRDRANYGYTF.

The V gene is TRBV14, the J gene TRBJ2-7; D possibly corresponds to TRBD1 (6 bases). The CDR3 totals 14 residues. V was pared by 4 bases and J by 1 base, with 11 bases between. CDR1 and CDR2 from the germline V gene are SGHDN and FVKESK. In DNA form, the CDR3 reads TGTGCCAGCAGCCTCCCGGACAGTTCCTACGAGCAGTACTTC. Translating it yields CASSLPDSSYEQYF.

The table lists this clonotype with a few counts. The J gene is TRBJ2-2, the V gene TRBV4-1; the match to TRBD2 covers 12 bases. This CDR3 is built from 17 residues. V dropped 1 base and J dropped 8; count of bases not matched to a gene: 8. CDR1 is MGHRA, CDR2 YSYEKL, per germline. The CDR3 loop is CASSQGASGRASGELFF. CDR3 in DNA: TGCGCCAGCAGCCAAGGGGCTAGCGGGAGGGCTTCGGGGGAGCTGTTTTTT.

V is TRBV18 and J is TRBJ2-1; 13 bases are shared with TRBD2. Germline CDR1 and CDR2: KGHSH and LQKENI. Trimming cost V 2 bases and J 6 bases; bases outside gene matches: 4. This CDR3 has 16 residues. CDR3 region: CASSPGTSGVANEQFF. For the CDR3, the DNA is TGTGCCAGCTCACCAGGGACTAGCGGGGTAGCCAATGAGCAGTTCTTC.

This clonotype was observed a few times. The V gene is TRBV7-2, the J gene TRBJ1-6, with a tentative D call TRBD1 (5 bases). This CDR3 has 15 residues. Germline assignment: CDR1 SGHTA and CDR2 FQGNSA. Trimming shortened V by 6 bases and J by 7 bases, and 16 bases separated the two germline ends. CDR3 coding DNA: TGTGCCAGCAGTCCGACAGCTACTGCCAATTCACCCCTCCACTTT. Residues: CASSPTATANSPLHF.